This T cell receptor beta chain stems from a study of blood T cell repertoires in COVID-19. Overall study: Donors in the United States, Italy and Spain gave samples during acute or convalescent COVID-19. The analysed material was cDNA or gDNA that came from T cells, B-cell-depleted T cells, or PBMCs.

In the original workflow: How many nucleated cells were present was estimated from reference gene primer amplification. Data came from immunoSEQ multiplex PCR; TCRdb stores just in-frame clones and leaves some out. The V and J calls and the clone size are those of that table, but D and trimming were determined from the DNA. Among some 350,000 clones, approximately 89% were seen once, and the ten largest hold more than 3%. The CDR3 runs to 18 residues. Trimming removed 6 bases from V and 3 bases from J; junction bases left unmatched: 15. Germline loops: CDR1 LGHDT, CDR2 YNNKEL (reference sequence). The sequencing sample was made of peripheral blood. This clonotype was obtained from a woman in her late teens or twenties who had recovered from COVID-19. The chain has TRBV3-1 (or the pseudogene TRBV3-2) and TRBJ2-4, with TRBD2 identical over 9 bases. The CDR3 region is CASRQGREGLSGKNIQYF. CDR3 DNA sequence: TGTGCCAGCAGACAGGGGCGGGAGGGCCTTTCGGGCAAAAACATTCAGTACTTC.